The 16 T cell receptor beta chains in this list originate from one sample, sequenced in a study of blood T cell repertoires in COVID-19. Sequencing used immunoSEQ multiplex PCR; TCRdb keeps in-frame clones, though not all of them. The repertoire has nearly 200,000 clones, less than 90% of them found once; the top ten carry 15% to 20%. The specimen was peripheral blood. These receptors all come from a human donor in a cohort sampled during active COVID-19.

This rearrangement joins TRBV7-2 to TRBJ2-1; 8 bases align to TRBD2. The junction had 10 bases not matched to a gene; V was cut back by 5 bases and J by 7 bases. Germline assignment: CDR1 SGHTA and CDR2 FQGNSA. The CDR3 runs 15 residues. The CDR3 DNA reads TGTGCCAGCAGCCTCTGGGGGGTAGCGGGGAATGAGCAGTTCTTC. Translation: CASSLWGVAGNEQFF.

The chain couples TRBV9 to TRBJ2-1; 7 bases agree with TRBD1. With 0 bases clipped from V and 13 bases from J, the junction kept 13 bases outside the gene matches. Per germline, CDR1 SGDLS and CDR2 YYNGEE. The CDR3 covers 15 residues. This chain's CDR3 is CASSVARDRHGPQFF. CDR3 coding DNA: TGTGCCAGCAGCGTAGCCAGGGACAGACACGGCCCCCAGTTCTTC.

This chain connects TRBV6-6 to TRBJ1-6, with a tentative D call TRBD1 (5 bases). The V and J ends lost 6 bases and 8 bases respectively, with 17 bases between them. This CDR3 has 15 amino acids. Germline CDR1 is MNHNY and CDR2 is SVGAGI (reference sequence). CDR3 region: CASRGRDSGDSPLHF. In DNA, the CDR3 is TGTGCCAGCAGGGGACGGGACTCCGGGGATTCACCCCTCCACTTT.

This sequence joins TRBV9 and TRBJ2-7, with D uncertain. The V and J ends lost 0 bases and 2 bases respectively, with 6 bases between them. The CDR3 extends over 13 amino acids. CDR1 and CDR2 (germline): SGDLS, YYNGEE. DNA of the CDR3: TGTGCCAGCAGCGTAGACACAGCCTACGAGCAGTACTTC. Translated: CASSVDTAYEQYF.

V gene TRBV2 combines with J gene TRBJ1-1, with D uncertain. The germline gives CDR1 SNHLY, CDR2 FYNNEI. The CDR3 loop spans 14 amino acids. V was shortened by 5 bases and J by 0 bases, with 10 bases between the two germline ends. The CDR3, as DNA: TGTGCCAGCAGTACAGAAGGAATGAACACTGAAGCTTTCTTT. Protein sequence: CASSTEGMNTEAFF.

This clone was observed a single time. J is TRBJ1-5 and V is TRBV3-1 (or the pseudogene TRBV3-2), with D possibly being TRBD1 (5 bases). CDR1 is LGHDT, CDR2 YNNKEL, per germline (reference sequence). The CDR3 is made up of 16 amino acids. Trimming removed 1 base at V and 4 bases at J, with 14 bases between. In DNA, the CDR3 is TGTGCCAGCAGCCAAGGGGGTCGGGGGTTGAATCAGCCCCAGCATTTT. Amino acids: CASSQGGRGLNQPQHF.

The CDR3 spells CAISDMTGRTEAFF. In nucleotides, the CDR3 is TGTGCCATCAGTGATATGACGGGAAGAACTGAAGCTTTCTTT. V gene TRBV10-3 combines with J gene TRBJ1-1; D is unclear. The V gene lost 3 bases and the J gene lost 5 bases, with 13 bases spanning the gap. This CDR3 comprises 14 residues. Germline V gene sequence: CDR1 ENHRY, CDR2 SYGVKD.

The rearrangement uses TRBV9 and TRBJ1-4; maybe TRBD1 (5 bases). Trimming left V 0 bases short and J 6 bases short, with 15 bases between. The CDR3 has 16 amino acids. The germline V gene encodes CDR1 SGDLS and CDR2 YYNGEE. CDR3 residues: CASSVAPAGFHEKLFF. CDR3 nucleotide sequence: TGTGCCAGCAGCGTAGCCCCCGCAGGGTTCCATGAAAAACTGTTTTTT.

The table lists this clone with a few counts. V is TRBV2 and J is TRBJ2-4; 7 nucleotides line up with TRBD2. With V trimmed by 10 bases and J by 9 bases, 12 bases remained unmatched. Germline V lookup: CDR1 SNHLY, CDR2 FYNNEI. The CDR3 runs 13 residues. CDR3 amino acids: CAINRGVTGIQYF. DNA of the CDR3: TGTGCCATCAATCGGGGGGTTACTGGCATTCAGTACTTC.

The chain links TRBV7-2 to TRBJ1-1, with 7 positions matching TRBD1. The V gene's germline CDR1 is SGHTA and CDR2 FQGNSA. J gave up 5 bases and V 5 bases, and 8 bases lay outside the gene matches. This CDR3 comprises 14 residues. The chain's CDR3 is CASSTYPGGTEAFF. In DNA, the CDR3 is TGTGCCAGCAGCACATACCCAGGGGGAACTGAAGCTTTCTTT.

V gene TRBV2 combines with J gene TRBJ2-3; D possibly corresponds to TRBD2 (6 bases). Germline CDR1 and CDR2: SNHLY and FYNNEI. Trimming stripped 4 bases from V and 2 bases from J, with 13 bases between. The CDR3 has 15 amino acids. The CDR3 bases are TGTGCCAGCAGTGCCGCGGAGGGTTTCACAGATACGCAGTATTTT. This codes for CASSAAEGFTDTQYF.

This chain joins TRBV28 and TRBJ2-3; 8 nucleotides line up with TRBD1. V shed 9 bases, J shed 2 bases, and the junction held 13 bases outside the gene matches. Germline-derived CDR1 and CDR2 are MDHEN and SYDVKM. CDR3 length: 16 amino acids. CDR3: CASRAGGLSPTDTQYF. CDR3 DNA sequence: TGTGCCAGTAGAGCAGGGGGCCTTAGTCCCACAGATACGCAGTATTTT.

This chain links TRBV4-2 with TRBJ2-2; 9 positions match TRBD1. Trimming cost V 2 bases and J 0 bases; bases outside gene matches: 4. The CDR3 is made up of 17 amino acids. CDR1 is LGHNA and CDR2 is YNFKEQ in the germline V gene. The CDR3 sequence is CASSQLGQGPNTGELFF. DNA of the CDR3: TGTGCCAGCAGCCAACTCGGACAGGGGCCGAACACCGGGGAGCTGTTTTTT.

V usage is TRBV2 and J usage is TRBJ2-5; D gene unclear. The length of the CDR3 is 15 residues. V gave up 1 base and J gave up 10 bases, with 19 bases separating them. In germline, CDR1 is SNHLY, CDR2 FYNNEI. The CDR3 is CASSEDLATKMGQYF. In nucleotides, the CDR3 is TGTGCCAGCAGTGAAGATCTGGCTACTAAGATGGGCCAGTACTTC.

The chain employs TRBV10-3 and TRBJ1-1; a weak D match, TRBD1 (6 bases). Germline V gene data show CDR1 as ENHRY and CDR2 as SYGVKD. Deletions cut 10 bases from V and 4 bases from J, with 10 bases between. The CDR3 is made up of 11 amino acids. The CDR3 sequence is CATRGGTEAFF. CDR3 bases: TGTGCCACTAGGGGGGGCACTGAAGCTTTCTTT.

CDR3 sequence (DNA): TGTGCCACCAGTGATCCAAGACAGGGGAGCAATCAGCCCCAGCATTTT. Translating gives CATSDPRQGSNQPQHF. The gene calls are TRBV24-1 and TRBJ1-5, with 8 bases identical to TRBD1. Germline trimming cut 3 bases from V and 1 base from J; bases unmatched to any gene: 4. The CDR3 is 16 amino acids. Germline loops: CDR1 KGHDR, CDR2 SFDVKD.